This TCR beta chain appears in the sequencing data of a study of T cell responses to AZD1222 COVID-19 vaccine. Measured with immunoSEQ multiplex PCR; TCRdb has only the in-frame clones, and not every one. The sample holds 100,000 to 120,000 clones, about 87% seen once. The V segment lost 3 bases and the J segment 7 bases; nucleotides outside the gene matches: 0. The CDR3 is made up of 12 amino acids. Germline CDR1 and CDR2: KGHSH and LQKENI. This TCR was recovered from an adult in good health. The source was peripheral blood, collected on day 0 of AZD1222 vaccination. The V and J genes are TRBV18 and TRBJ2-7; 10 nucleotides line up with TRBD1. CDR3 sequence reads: CASSPGQGEQYF. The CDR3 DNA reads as TGTGCCAGCTCACCGGGACAGGGGGAGCAGTACTTC. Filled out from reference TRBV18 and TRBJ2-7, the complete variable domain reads NAGVMQNPRHLVRRRGQEARLRCSPMKGHSHVYWYRQLPEEGLKFMVYLQKENIIDESGMPKERFSAEFPKEGPSILRIQQVVRGDSAAYFCASSPGQGEQYFGPGTRLTVT.